The sequence of this TCR beta chain was determined in a study of shared clonotypes between healthy human individuals. This CDR3 is built from 13 residues. V was cut by 8 bases and J by 6 bases, with 11 bases left in between. Germline V CDR1 and CDR2: MNHNS, SASEGT. Assay used: immunoSEQ multiplex PCR; TCRdb lists only in-frame clones, some missing. There are some 1 million clones in the sample; about 74% occur only once, and approximately 1.5% lies in the top ten. The sample taken for sequencing was memory CD4+ T cells sorted from blood. Noted subset: CD45RA-negative fraction. This receptor was taken from a man between 18 and 29 years old in good health. The V and J genes are TRBV6-1 and TRBJ1-6; a weak D match, TRBD1 (5 bases). CDR3 sequence reads: CASGRGSNSPLHF. For the CDR3, the DNA is TGTGCCAGCGGGCGGGGCAGTAATTCACCCCTCCACTTT.